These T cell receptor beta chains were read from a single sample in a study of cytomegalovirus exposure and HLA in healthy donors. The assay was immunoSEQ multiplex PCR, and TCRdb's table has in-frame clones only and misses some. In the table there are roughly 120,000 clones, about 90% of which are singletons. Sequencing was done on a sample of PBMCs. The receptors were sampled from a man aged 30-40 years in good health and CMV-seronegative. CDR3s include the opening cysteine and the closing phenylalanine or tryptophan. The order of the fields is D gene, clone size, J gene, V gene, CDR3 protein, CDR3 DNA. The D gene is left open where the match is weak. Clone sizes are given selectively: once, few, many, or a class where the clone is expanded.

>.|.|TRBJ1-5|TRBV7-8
CASSSGRTRGQPQHF
TGTGCCAGCAGCAGCGGACGGACTCGGGGGCAGCCCCAGCATTTT
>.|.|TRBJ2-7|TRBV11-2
CASSLHGDSYEQYF
TGTGCCAGCAGCTTACACGGGGACTCCTACGAGCAGTACTTC
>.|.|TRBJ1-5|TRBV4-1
CASSQDRVDQPQHF
TGCGCCAGCAGCCAAGATCGAGTAGATCAGCCCCAGCATTTT
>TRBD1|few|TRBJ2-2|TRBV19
CASSMRTGVTGELFF
TGTGCCAGTAGTATGAGGACAGGGGTTACCGGGGAGCTGTTTTTT
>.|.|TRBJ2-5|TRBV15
CATSTWGRGDVETQYF
TGTGCCACCAGCACATGGGGCAGGGGAGATGTAGAGACCCAGTACTTC
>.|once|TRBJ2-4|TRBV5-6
CASSLVGQRIAKNIQYF
TGTGCCAGCAGCTTGGTCGGACAGCGGATAGCCAAAAACATTCAGTACTTC
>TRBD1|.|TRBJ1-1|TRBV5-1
CASSDLTGGLENTEAFF
TGCGCCAGCAGCGACCTCACAGGGGGACTTGAGAACACTGAAGCTTTCTTT
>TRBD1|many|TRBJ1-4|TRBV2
CASSDGQGAATNEKLFF
TGTGCCAGCAGTGACGGTCAGGGGGCGGCAACTAATGAAAAACTGTTTTTT
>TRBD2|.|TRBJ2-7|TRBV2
CATHKRGFDEQYF
TGTGCCACCCATAAGCGGGGGTTTGACGAGCAGTACTTC
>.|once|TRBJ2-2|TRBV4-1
CASSQAQWTGELFF
TGCGCCAGCAGCCAAGCGCAGTGGACCGGGGAGCTGTTTTTT
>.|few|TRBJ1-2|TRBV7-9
CASSLGDSAYGYTF
TGTGCCAGCAGCTTAGGGGACTCGGCCTATGGCTACACCTTC
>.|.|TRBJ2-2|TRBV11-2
CASSSVNRVTGELFF
TGTGCCAGCAGCTCGGTAAACAGGGTGACCGGGGAGCTGTTTTTT
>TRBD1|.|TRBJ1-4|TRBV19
CASSGQGALGNAEVFF
TGTGCCAGTAGTGGACAGGGGGCGCTTGGGAACGCTGAGGTGTTTTTT
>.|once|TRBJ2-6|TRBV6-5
CASSYRGGAGANVLTF
TGTGCCAGCAGTTACCGAGGGGGGGCTGGGGCCAACGTCCTGACTTTC
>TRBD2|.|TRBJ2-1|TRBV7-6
CASSLSSGGARDEQFF
TGTGCCAGCAGCTTATCCAGCGGGGGGGCCAGGGATGAGCAGTTCTTC
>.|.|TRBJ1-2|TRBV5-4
CASSLASLIGYTF
TGTGCCAGCAGCTTGGCCAGTCTTATCGGCTACACCTTC
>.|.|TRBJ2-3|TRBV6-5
CASSYVGGSTDTQYF
TGTGCCAGCAGTTACGTCGGCGGGTCCACAGATACGCAGTATTTT
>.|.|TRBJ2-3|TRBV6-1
CASSEAGLRWTDTQYF
TGTGCCAGCAGTGAAGCTGGACTGCGATGGACAGATACGCAGTATTTT
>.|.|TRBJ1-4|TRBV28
CASSFSGSGRNEKLFF
TGTGCCAGCAGTTTTTCGGGCTCAGGGAGGAATGAAAAACTGTTTTTT
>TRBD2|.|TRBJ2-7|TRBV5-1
CASSPTSGGTSYEQYF
TGCGCCAGCAGCCCTACTAGCGGGGGAACCTCCTACGAGCAGTACTTC
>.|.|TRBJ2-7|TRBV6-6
CASSEPGKSSYEQYF
TGTGCCAGCTCGGAGCCGGGAAAGAGCTCCTACGAGCAGTACTTC
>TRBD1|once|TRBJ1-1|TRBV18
CASSPLDRVTEAFF
TGTGCCAGCTCACCCCTCGACAGGGTCACTGAAGCTTTCTTT
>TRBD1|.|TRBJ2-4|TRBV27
CASSSWDSLAKNIQYF
TGTGCCAGCAGTTCTTGGGACAGCTTAGCCAAAAACATTCAGTACTTC
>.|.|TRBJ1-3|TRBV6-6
CASSQDSSGNTIYF
TGTGCCAGCAGTCAGGACAGCTCTGGAAACACCATATATTTT
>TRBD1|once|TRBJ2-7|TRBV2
CASNRQGISYEQYF
TGTGCCAGCAATCGACAGGGGATATCCTACGAGCAGTACTTC
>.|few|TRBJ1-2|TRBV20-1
CITDRGGGYTF
TGCATCACCGACCGGGGTGGAGGCTACACCTTC
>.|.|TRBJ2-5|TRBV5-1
CASNQGVEETQYF
TGCGCCAGCAACCAAGGGGTGGAAGAGACCCAGTACTTC
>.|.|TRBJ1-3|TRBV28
CASSLWGSSGNTIYF
TGTGCCAGCAGTTTATGGGGGAGCTCTGGAAACACCATATATTTT
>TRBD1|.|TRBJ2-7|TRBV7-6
CASSLAQGVHEQYF
TGTGCCAGCAGCTTAGCCCAGGGGGTCCACGAGCAGTACTTC
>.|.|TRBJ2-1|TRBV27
CASSPRDFKSYNEQFF
TGTGCCAGCAGTCCGCGGGACTTTAAGTCCTACAATGAGCAGTTCTTC
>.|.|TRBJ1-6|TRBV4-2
CASSPFYDRSASYNSPLHF
TGTGCCAGCAGCCCCTTCTATGACAGGAGTGCATCCTATAATTCACCCCTCCACTTT
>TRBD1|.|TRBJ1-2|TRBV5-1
CANSLEGADGYTF
TGCGCCAACAGCTTGGAGGGGGCTGATGGCTACACCTTC
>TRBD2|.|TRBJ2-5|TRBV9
CASSLSAGGSEETQYF
TGTGCCAGCAGCCTATCGGCCGGGGGGTCAGAGGAGACCCAGTACTTC
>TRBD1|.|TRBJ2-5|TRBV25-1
CASRPGTGDGARETQYF
TGTGCCAGCCGTCCCGGGACAGGGGATGGGGCGAGAGAGACCCAGTACTTC
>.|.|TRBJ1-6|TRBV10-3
CAISESAPPDNSPLHF
TGTGCCATCAGTGAGTCGGCACCCCCTGATAATTCACCCCTCCACTTT
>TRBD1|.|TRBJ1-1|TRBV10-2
CATRQGAWGTEAFF
TGCGCCACCAGACAGGGGGCTTGGGGAACTGAAGCTTTCTTT
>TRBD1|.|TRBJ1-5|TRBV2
CASRTGQGTNQPQHF
TGTGCCAGCCGGACGGGACAGGGTACCAATCAGCCCCAGCATTTT
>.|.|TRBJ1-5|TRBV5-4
CASSTFSSNQPQHF
TGTGCCAGCAGCACTTTTAGTAGCAATCAGCCCCAGCATTTT
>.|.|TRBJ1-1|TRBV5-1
CASSLDSLGTEAFF
TGCGCCAGCAGCCTGGACAGTCTGGGCACTGAAGCTTTCTTT
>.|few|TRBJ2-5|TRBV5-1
CASSPSQVRETQYF
TGCGCCAGCAGCCCCTCGCAAGTACGGGAGACCCAGTACTTC
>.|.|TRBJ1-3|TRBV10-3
CAISEGRRSSGNTIYF
TGTGCCATCAGTGAGGGGAGGCGGAGCTCTGGAAACACCATATATTTT
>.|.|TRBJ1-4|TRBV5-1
CASSPQATNEKLFF
TGCGCCAGCAGCCCACAGGCGACTAATGAAAAACTGTTTTTT
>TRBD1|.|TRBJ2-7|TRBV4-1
CASSRGQGLSYEQYF
TGCGCCAGCAGCAGAGGACAGGGCCTATCCTACGAGCAGTACTTC
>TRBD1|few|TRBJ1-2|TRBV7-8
CASSRTGGGKGYTF
TGTGCCAGCAGCAGAACAGGGGGAGGGAAGGGCTACACCTTC
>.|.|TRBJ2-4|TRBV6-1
CASSSGPLYQYF
TGTGCCAGCAGCTCAGGGCCCCTCTATCAGTACTTC
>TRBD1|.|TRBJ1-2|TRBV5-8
CASSTGTGMKEDYGYTF
TGTGCCAGCAGCACCGGGACAGGGATGAAGGAGGACTATGGCTACACCTTC
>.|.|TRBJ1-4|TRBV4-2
CASSRDINEKLFF
TGTGCCAGCAGCCGGGACATTAATGAAAAACTGTTTTTT
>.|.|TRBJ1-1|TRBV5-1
CATRTQSMNTEAFF
TGCGCCACCCGAACACAATCCATGAACACTGAAGCTTTCTTT
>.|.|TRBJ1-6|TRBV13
CASSSQGNSPLHF
TGTGCCAGCAGCTCACAGGGTAATTCACCCCTCCACTTT
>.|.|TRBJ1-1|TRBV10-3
CAIKDGMNTEAFF
TGTGCCATCAAGGACGGGATGAACACTGAAGCTTTCTTT
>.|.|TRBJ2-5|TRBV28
CASSPGGPQETQYF
TGTGCCAGCAGTCCCGGGGGGCCTCAAGAGACCCAGTACTTC
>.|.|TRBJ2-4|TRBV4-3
CASSQGAGQQYF
TGCGCCAGCAGCCAAGGGGCGGGACAGCAGTACTTC
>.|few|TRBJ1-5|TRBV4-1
CASSHSAGEQPQHF
TGCGCCAGCAGCCACAGTGCGGGGGAACAGCCCCAGCATTTT